The clone carrying this T cell receptor (beta chain) has a single count. Its antigen is still unknown. J gave up 5 bases and V 4 bases, and 7 bases lay outside the gene matches. Germline values: CDR1 SNHLY, CDR2 FYNNEI. The CDR3 extends over 14 amino acids. This sample is drawn from a study of OX40 agonist ivuxolimab in advanced cancers. Study outcomes and limitations: Low levels of normalized T-cell clonal expansion also appeared in some nonresponders. Both CD4+ and CD8+ T cell populations in blood had undergone clonal expansion by week 6 at 0.1 to 3.0 mg/kg. Fewer expanded clones were found on average in CD4+ than in CD8+ T cells.

The protocol was immunoSEQ multiplex PCR, while the TCRdb copy is restricted to in-frame clones and leaves out a portion. Found here are around 100,000 clones, approximately 89% of them singletons; the top ten hold 0.15% to 0.2%. The material was CD4+ or CD8+ T cells sorted from blood, obtained in a trial of the OX40 agonist ivuxolimab. This rearrangement joins TRBV2 to TRBJ1-2; 7 bases fit TRBD1. The TCR originated in an adult with an advanced solid tumor such as melanoma, head and neck, liver or kidney cancer. The CDR3 sequence is CASSAVGGGYGYTF. CDR3 DNA: TGTGCCAGCAGTGCGGTAGGGGGCGGGTATGGCTACACCTTC.